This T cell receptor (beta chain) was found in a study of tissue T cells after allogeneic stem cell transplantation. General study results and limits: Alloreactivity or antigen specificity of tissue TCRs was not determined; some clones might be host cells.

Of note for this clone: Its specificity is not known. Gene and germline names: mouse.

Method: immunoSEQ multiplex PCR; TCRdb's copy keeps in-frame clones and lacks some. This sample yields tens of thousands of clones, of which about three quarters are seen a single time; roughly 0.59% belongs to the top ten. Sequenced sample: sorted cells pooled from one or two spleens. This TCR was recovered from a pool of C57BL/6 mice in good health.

Incomplete CDR3 DNA: TGTGCCAGCAGCCAAGTCTGGGGGGGATATGAACAGTAC. The encoded protein is CASSQVWGGYEQY. The complete CDR3 protein is CASSQVWGGYEQYF. The V and J genes are TRBV5 and TRBJ2-7; 9 nucleotides line up with TRBD2. From the germline J gene comes the end of the CDR3, since the read stops 1 residue before it. Germline CDR1 and CDR2: LGHNA and YNLKQL (reference sequence). J was trimmed by 4 bases and V by 1 base; bases with no gene match: 2. The length of the CDR3 is 14 residues.